This TCR beta chain came from a study of sequential checkpoint blockade in melanoma. Treatment given: randomized to nivolumab then ipilimumab (arm A) or the reverse (arm B). Patients had received no earlier DNA-damaging chemotherapy. From thawed PBMCs, live CD3+CD8+ cells negative for CD19 and CD56 were sorted. The CDR3 loop spans 14 amino acids. The V gene lost 3 bases and the J gene lost 1 base, with 8 bases spanning the gap. Germline V lookup: CDR1 SGHTA, CDR2 FQGNSA. TCRdb's table, derived via immunoSEQ multiplex PCR, lists solely in-frame clones and lacks some. The data show roughly 30,000 clones, with 75% to 85% seen just once and about 17% held by the top ten.

The sample here was CD8+ T cells sorted from blood (inferred from file names), taken from a patient given nivolumab and ipilimumab in sequence. J is TRBJ2-3 and V is TRBV7-2; TRBD2 might be the D (6 bases). This clonotype was sampled from a human donor with melanoma. CDR3 sequence reads: CASSFSGGTDTQYF. The CDR3 DNA reads TGTGCCAGCAGCTTTAGCGGCGGCACAGATACGCAGTATTTT.